Listed below are T cell receptor beta chains from one sample, sequenced in a study of blood T cell repertoires in COVID-19. Sequenced by immunoSEQ multiplex PCR; TCRdb stores in-frame clones only, minus some. The sample records approximately 250,000 clones, around 86% being singletons. What was sequenced was peripheral blood. All receptors come from a man in his forties or fifties with active or convalescent COVID-19. The CDR3 runs from the conserved cysteine through the conserved F or W. The D gene is left open where the match is weak. Expanded clones get a size class; other rows say once, few or many, or leave the size out.

cdr3_length	v_call	d_call	clone_size	j_call	cdr3_nt	cdr3_aa
13	TRBV18	-	-	TRBJ1-1	TGTGCCAGCTCAGAGACACAGAACACTGAAGCTTTCTTT	CASSETQNTEAFF
13	TRBV14	-	-	TRBJ1-1	TGTGCCAGCAGCCTCGAGAGAAACACTGAAGCTTTCTTT	CASSLERNTEAFF
15	TRBV5-1	TRBD1	-	TRBJ2-2	TGCGCCAGCAGCCTGGACAGGACGAACACCGGGGAGCTGTTTTTT	CASSLDRTNTGELFF
11	TRBV12-3/TRBV12-4	-	-	TRBJ1-3	TGTGCCAGCAGTGCGAGAAACACCATATATTTT	CASSARNTIYF
13	TRBV28	-	once	TRBJ1-1	TGTGCCAGCACCGAACCCGGAGGAGGTGGAGCTTTCTTT	CASTEPGGGGAFF
14	TRBV6-6	TRBD1	-	TRBJ2-1	TGTGCCAGCAGTTACGGGACAGGGTTAAATGAGCAGTTCTTC	CASSYGTGLNEQFF
12	TRBV5-6	-	-	TRBJ2-7	TGTGCCAGCAGTCAACTATCCTACGAGCAGTACTTC	CASSQLSYEQYF
18	TRBV7-2	TRBD2	-	TRBJ2-6	TGTGCCAGCAGCTTATTGGTAGCGGGAGTATCTGGGGCCAACGTCCTGACTTTC	CASSLLVAGVSGANVLTF
15	TRBV6-1	TRBD1	-	TRBJ1-2	TGTGCCAGCATGCCGGGGGACAGGGGGAACTATGGCTACACCTTC	CASMPGDRGNYGYTF
14	TRBV5-6	TRBD2	-	TRBJ2-7	TGTGCCAGCAGCTTGGTATTAGCGGGGGGTGAGCAGTACTTC	CASSLVLAGGEQYF
13	TRBV7-9	TRBD1	once	TRBJ2-7	TGTGCCAGCTCCCAGGGGGAGAGGTACGAGCAGTACTTC	CASSQGERYEQYF
12	TRBV7-9	-	-	TRBJ1-5	TGTGCCAGCTCAAACTTCAATCAGCCCCAGCATTTT	CASSNFNQPQHF
16	TRBV10-1	TRBD2	-	TRBJ2-1	TGCGCCAGCAGTCGATATAGCGGGGTCTCCTACAATGAGCAGTTCTTC	CASSRYSGVSYNEQFF
14	TRBV4-1	-	-	TRBJ2-7	TGCGCCAGCAGCCTGTCTGGCGGGACAGACGAGCAGTACTTC	CASSLSGGTDEQYF
12	TRBV28	-	-	TRBJ2-1	TGTGCCAGCAGTTTACTATACAATGAGCAGTTCTTC	CASSLLYNEQFF
14	TRBV6-5	-	once	TRBJ1-4	TGTGCCAGCAGCTCCGCCGAGTTAAATGAAAAACTGTTTTTT	CASSSAELNEKLFF
14	TRBV5-5	-	-	TRBJ1-5	TGTGCCAGCAGCTCACTGGACAGTAATCAGCCCCAGCATTTT	CASSSLDSNQPQHF
15	TRBV6-4	-	-	TRBJ2-2	TGTGCCAGCAGTGAACAGGGAGGGGACACCGGGGAGCTGTTTTTT	CASSEQGGDTGELFF
10	TRBV29-1	-	-	TRBJ1-2	TGCAGCGTCCTTCAGGGGAGCTACACCTTC	CSVLQGSYTF
16	TRBV5-1	-	-	TRBJ2-2	TGCGCCAGCAGCTTGGATATAGAGGGTAGCACCGGGGAGCTGTTTTTT	CASSLDIEGSTGELFF
14	TRBV3-1/TRBV3-2	-	-	TRBJ2-3	TGTGCCAGCAGCCCCATTGGGGCACAGCCGGTGCAGTATTTT	CASSPIGAQPVQYF
16	TRBV7-3	-	-	TRBJ2-6	TGTGCCAGCAGCCTCACTGGAGGGTTAGGGGCCAACGTCCTGACTTTC	CASSLTGGLGANVLTF
15	TRBV18	TRBD1	-	TRBJ2-5	TGTGCCAGCTCCCCCAACGTAGACAGGGAGGAGACCCAGTACTTC	CASSPNVDREETQYF
13	TRBV28	TRBD1	-	TRBJ1-1	TGTGCCAGCGTCAGGGGGCGAGATACTGAAGCTTTCTTT	CASVRGRDTEAFF
13	TRBV24-1	-	-	TRBJ2-7	TGTGCCACCAGTGATTCAGGGTCCTACGAGCAGTACTTC	CATSDSGSYEQYF
15	TRBV24-1	-	-	TRBJ2-1	TGTGCCACCAGTGAAACCCGGGACATCAACAATGAGCAGTTCTTC	CATSETRDINNEQFF
13	TRBV12-3/TRBV12-4	-	-	TRBJ1-2	TGTGCCAGCAGTGCTACAGTCAACTATGGCTACACCTTC	CASSATVNYGYTF
14	TRBV6-5	-	-	TRBJ2-5	TGTGCCAGCAGTTACCTTCCAGGACAAGAGACCCAGTACTTC	CASSYLPGQETQYF
14	TRBV11-2	-	-	TRBJ1-2	TGTGCCAGCAGCTTAGGACAGGTCAACTATGGCTACACCTTC	CASSLGQVNYGYTF
17	TRBV11-2	TRBD1	-	TRBJ1-1	TGTGCCAGCAGCTTTTGGAGACAGGGCCGCGCGAACACTGAAGCTTTCTTT	CASSFWRQGRANTEAFF
18	TRBV5-6	-	-	TRBJ2-7	TGTGCCAGCAGCGTCAGGGATCCTCGCCTACCGAGTGGGTACGAGCAGTACTTC	CASSVRDPRLPSGYEQYF
14	TRBV6-5	-	-	TRBJ1-3	TGTGCCAGCAGAAGTGTCAGCTCTGGAAACACCATATATTTT	CASRSVSSGNTIYF
15	TRBV5-6	-	-	TRBJ1-3	TGTGCCAGCAGCTCCCCGACACGCTCTGGAAACACCATATATTTT	CASSSPTRSGNTIYF
13	TRBV10-1	-	-	TRBJ1-1	TGCGCCAGCAGTGCGACACTGAACACTGAAGCTTTCTTT	CASSATLNTEAFF
14	TRBV5-5	-	-	TRBJ1-3	TGTGCCACCCGTAACGAGCGCTCTGGAAACACCATATATTTT	CATRNERSGNTIYF
19	TRBV18	TRBD2	-	TRBJ2-3	TGTGCCAGCTCACCGGCCAACCGACTAGCGGGAGGACTCACAGATACGCAGTATTTT	CASSPANRLAGGLTDTQYF
15	TRBV4-1	-	-	TRBJ2-4	TGCGCCAGCCGTCGACAGGTTTTAGACAAAAACATTCAGTACTTC	CASRRQVLDKNIQYF
13	TRBV9	TRBD1	-	TRBJ2-7	TGTGCCAGCAGACGAGACAGGGGCGGCGAGCAGTACTTC	CASRRDRGGEQYF
12	TRBV30	-	-	TRBJ1-2	TGTGCCTGTAAAAGGGGGGGAAATGGCTACACCTTC	CACKRGGNGYTF
13	TRBV6-5	-	-	TRBJ2-3	TGTGCCAGCAGGTCACTAGGAGGAGATACGCAGTATTTT	CASRSLGGDTQYF
16	TRBV28	TRBD1	few	TRBJ1-5	TGTGCCAGCAGTTCCGGACAGGTCGATCTCAATCAGCCCCAGCATTTT	CASSSGQVDLNQPQHF
15	TRBV28	-	-	TRBJ2-7	TGTGCCAGCATCGATCGGGGAACCCCTCTCCTCGAGCAGTACTTC	CASIDRGTPLLEQYF
13	TRBV27	-	-	TRBJ1-2	TGTGCCAGCAGTTTTCGGAGTAACTATGGCTACACCTTC	CASSFRSNYGYTF
15	TRBV5-5	-	once	TRBJ2-1	TGTGCCAGCAGCTTACGTAGGCAGGGGTTCAATGAGCAGTTCTTC	CASSLRRQGFNEQFF
13	TRBV29-1	-	-	TRBJ1-2	TGCAGCGTTGAAGACAGGGGCCAGGGCCGCTACACCTTC	CSVEDRGQGRYTF
14	TRBV19	TRBD2	-	TRBJ2-2	TGTGCCAGTATGCGGACTAGCGGGACCGGGGAGCTGTTTTTT	CASMRTSGTGELFF
14	TRBV28	TRBD1	once	TRBJ2-7	TGTGCCAGCAGTTTACACAGGGGCGCCTACGAGCAGTACTTC	CASSLHRGAYEQYF
18	TRBV11-2	-	-	TRBJ2-5	TGTGCCAGCAGCTTAGATCTCGGAGGGGGCAGGTACCAAGAGACCCAGTACTTC	CASSLDLGGGRYQETQYF
14	TRBV18	-	-	TRBJ2-7	TGTGCCAGCTCACCGACGGGGAGATCCTACGAGCAGTACTTC	CASSPTGRSYEQYF
15	TRBV5-1	TRBD1	-	TRBJ2-7	TGCGCCAGCAGCTTCACCGGGACAGGGTCACGCGAGCAGTACTTC	CASSFTGTGSREQYF
12	TRBV6-2/TRBV6-3	-	-	TRBJ1-2	TGTGCCAGCAGTCAGGACTTATATGGCTACACCTTC	CASSQDLYGYTF
14	TRBV6-5	TRBD1	-	TRBJ2-7	TGTGCCAGCAGTTCCCCGGGGACAGTCTACGAGCAGTACTTC	CASSSPGTVYEQYF
16	TRBV21-1	-	-	TRBJ2-7	TGTGCCAGCAGCAAAGAGGCGAGGACAGGGGCCTACGAGCAGTACTTC	CASSKEARTGAYEQYF